These 8 T cell receptor beta chains came from one sample sequenced in a study of kidney transplant recipient with SARS-CoV-2 infection. In TCRdb, the reads were re-called with MiXCR into one record per CDR3 protein. The data show fewer than 250,000 distinct CDR3 sequences, with 29% seen just once and roughly 7% held by the top ten. This material consisted of a blood sample, taken at baseline and on roughly day 110 from a kidney transplant recipient. The receptors here all came from a male patient aged 25-45 years who had COVID-19 and was a kidney transplant recipient. Among the T cells, some may be from the graft donor.

The V call is TRBV24-1, the J call TRBJ2-1; D gene unclear. The CDR3 totals 16 residues. Trimming took off 3 bases at V and 0 bases at J, with 11 bases between the two ends. Germline lookup yields CDR1 KGHDR and CDR2 SFDVKD. CDR3 nucleotides: TGTGCCACCAGTGATCCCGGCCCGAGCTCCTACAATGAGCAGTTCTTC. Amino acids: CATSDPGPSSYNEQFF.

In regard to this clonotype: A much larger clonotype is one base distant, so this may be a read error. The genes are TRBV3-1 and TRBJ1-2; TRBD1 matches 10 bases. The CDR3 runs 14 residues. Germline values: CDR1 LGHDT, CDR2 YNNKEL (reference sequence). V dropped 10 bases and J dropped 6; count of bases not matched to a gene: 11. The CDR3 region is CANSHDRGPDGYTF. CDR3 DNA: TGTGCCAACAGTCATGACAGGGGGCCGGATGGCTACACCTTC.

This clonotype occurred many times. The chain links TRBV16 to TRBJ1-2, with unresolved D. Per the germline V gene, CDR1 is KGHSY and CDR2 is FQNENV. The V end lost 5 bases, the J end lost 4 bases, and 23 bases lay between the germline ends. The CDR3 runs 17 residues. The CDR3 bases are TGTGCCAGCAGCTTTTTAGCGGTCGTTAGAAAGACCTATGGCTACACCTTC. Amino acid sequence: CASSFLAVVRKTYGYTF.

This clonotype was detected ten times or more. The V gene is TRBV6-2 or TRBV6-3, the J gene TRBJ1-2; tentatively, D is TRBD1 (6 bases). Trimming shortened V by 3 bases and J by 4 bases, and 9 bases separated the two germline ends. This CDR3 is built from 13 residues. Germline-derived CDR1 and CDR2 are MNHEY and SVGEGT. The DNA for the CDR3 is TGTGCCAGCAGTTATGGGACACTCTATGGCTACACCTTC. The encoded protein is CASSYGTLYGYTF.

This clonotype appeared a few times. The chain couples TRBV6-5 to TRBJ2-3; 10 positions match TRBD2. Germline V lookup: CDR1 MNHEY, CDR2 SVGAGI. This CDR3 region has 15 residues. V lost 6 bases and J lost 5; bases outside the gene matches: 8. The CDR3: CASRGGAGGKDTQYF. DNA for the CDR3: TGTGCCAGCAGGGGCGGAGCGGGAGGGAAAGATACGCAGTATTTT.

In its sample, this clonotype was seen many times. The V call is TRBV5-1, the J call TRBJ1-4; D perhaps matches TRBD1 (6 bases). CDR3 length: 16 residues. Trimming took off 1 base at V and 13 bases at J, with 23 bases between the two ends. Looked up from germline, CDR1 is SGHRS and CDR2 is YFSETQ. CDR3: CASSLTLGGFKFGLFF. The CDR3 coding sequence is TGCGCCAGCAGCTTGACCCTCGGGGGCTTCAAATTCGGACTGTTTTTT.

As concerns this clonotype: One junction end does not reproduce the germline sequence, and a read error may be involved. This chain connects TRBV7-9 to TRBJ1-1; D ambiguous. CDR1 and CDR2 from the germline V gene are SEHNR and FQNEAQ (reference sequence). The CDR3 totals 11 residues. As DNA, the CDR3 is TGTGCCGGCAGTTCTCTAATCGGAGCTTTCTTC. It is translated as CAGSSLIGAFF.

This clonotype was detected many times. V is TRBV20-1 and J is TRBJ1-6; 7 positions agree with TRBD1. CDR1 and CDR2 from the germline V gene are DFQATT and SNEGSKA (reference sequence). With V trimmed by 0 bases and J by 6 bases, 2 bases remained unmatched. The CDR3 contains 14 residues. The CDR3 spells CSAREAGGNSPLHF. The CDR3 coding sequence is TGCAGTGCTAGAGAGGCAGGGGGTAATTCACCCCTCCACTTT.